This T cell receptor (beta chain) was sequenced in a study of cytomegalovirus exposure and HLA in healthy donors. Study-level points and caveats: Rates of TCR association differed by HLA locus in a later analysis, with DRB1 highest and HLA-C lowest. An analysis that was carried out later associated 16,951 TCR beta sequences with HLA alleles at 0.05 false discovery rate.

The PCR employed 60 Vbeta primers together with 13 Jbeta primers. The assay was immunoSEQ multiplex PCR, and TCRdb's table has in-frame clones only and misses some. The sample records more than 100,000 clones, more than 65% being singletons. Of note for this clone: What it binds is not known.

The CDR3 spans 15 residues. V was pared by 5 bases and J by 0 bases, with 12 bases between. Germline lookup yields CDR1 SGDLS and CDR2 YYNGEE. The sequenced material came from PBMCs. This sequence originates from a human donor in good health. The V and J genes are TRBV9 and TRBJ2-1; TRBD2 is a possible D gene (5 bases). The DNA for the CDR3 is TGTGCCAGCAGAAGGGTTGACTACTCCTACAATGAGCAGTTCTTC. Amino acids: CASRRVDYSYNEQFF. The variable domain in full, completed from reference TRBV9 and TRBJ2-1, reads DSGVTQTPKHLITATGQRVTLRCSPRSGDLSVYWYQQSLDQGLQFLIQYYNGEERAKGNILERFSAQQFPDLHSELNLSSLELGDSALYFCASRRVDYSYNEQFFGPGTRLTVL.